These T cell receptor beta chains were read from a single sample in a study of T cell changes during pregnancy in multiple sclerosis. The table came from immunoSEQ multiplex PCR; TCRdb's copy has only in-frame clones and leaves some out. The sample holds almost 35,000 clones, over 75% seen once. Here the sequenced sample was CD8+ T cells from peripheral blood mononuclear cells, taken before pregnancy. These receptors were taken from a female donor with multiple sclerosis, enrolled in a pregnancy study. The CDR3 runs from the conserved cysteine through the conserved F or W. Fields, in order: J gene, clone size, D gene, V gene, CDR3 protein, CDR3 DNA. A D gene is named only where the DNA matches it firmly. Clone sizes are given selectively: once, few, many, or a class where the clone is expanded.

TRBJ1-2,-,TRBD1,TRBV30,CAWSGGTEGYTF,TGTGCCTGGAGTGGGGGGACAGAAGGCTACACCTTC
TRBJ2-2,-,TRBD2,TRBV4-2,CASSQGGVTGELFF,TGTGCCAGCAGCCAGGGGGGGGTTACCGGGGAGCTGTTTTTT
TRBJ1-5,-,-,TRBV4-3,CASSQDILVQPQHF,TGCGCCAGCAGCCAAGATATTCTAGTTCAGCCCCAGCATTTT
TRBJ1-1,-,-,TRBV9,CASSVVFNTEAFF,TGTGCCAGCAGCGTAGTCTTCAACACTGAAGCTTTCTTT
TRBJ1-1,-,-,TRBV11-2,CASSMETRGKAFF,TGTGCCAGCAGCATGGAGACACGGGGAAAAGCTTTCTTT
TRBJ2-5,-,TRBD2,TRBV30,CASKPRHPVRSGRALETQYF,TGTGCTTCGAAACCTCGCCACCCGGTCCGAAGCGGGAGGGCCTTAGAGACCCAGTACTTC
TRBJ2-7,-,TRBD1,TRBV4-2,CASSQERGTGDFYEQYF,TGTGCCAGCAGCCAAGAAAGGGGGACAGGGGACTTCTACGAGCAGTACTTC
TRBJ2-3,-,TRBD1,TRBV7-9,CASSWIDRECNF,TGTGCCAGCAGCTGGATAGACAGGGAATGTAATTTT
TRBJ2-1,-,TRBD2,TRBV6-5,CASTRTSGGYNEQFF,TGTGCCAGCACCAGGACTAGCGGGGGTTACAATGAGCAGTTCTTC
TRBJ2-2,once,-,TRBV6-4,CASSDRQETGELFF,TGTGCCAGCAGTGATAGACAGGAGACCGGGGAGCTGTTTTTT
TRBJ2-1,-,-,TRBV9,CASSVGDWPRVLNEQFF,TGTGCCAGCAGCGTAGGGGACTGGCCCAGGGTCTTGAATGAGCAGTTCTTC
TRBJ1-5,-,TRBD1,TRBV6-5,CASSYSGQLSNQPQHF,TGTGCCAGCAGTTACTCGGGACAGCTGAGCAATCAGCCCCAGCATTTT
TRBJ2-1,-,-,TRBV14,CASSQDLGGARFF,TGTGCCAGCAGCCAAGATTTAGGCGGAGCCCGGTTCTTC
TRBJ1-5,-,TRBD1,TRBV7-9,CASSAGTGTNQPQHF,TGTGCCAGCAGCGCCGGGACAGGGACGAATCAGCCCCAGCATTTT
TRBJ1-1,-,-,TRBV12-5,CASGFPGENTEAFF,TGTGCTAGTGGTTTCCCGGGGGAGAACACTGAAGCTTTCTTT
TRBJ2-5,-,-,TRBV21-1,CASSKTRSQETQYF,TGTGCCAGCAGCAAAACTAGGAGCCAAGAGACCCAGTACTTC
TRBJ2-1,-,-,TRBV7-6,CASSLGGVGQFF,TGTGCCAGCAGCTTAGGCGGGGTGGGGCAGTTCTTC
TRBJ2-1,-,-,TRBV19,CASSLGSSYNEQFF,TGTGCCAGTAGTTTGGGGAGTTCCTACAATGAGCAGTTCTTC
TRBJ2-7,-,TRBD2,TRBV6-4,CASSLAGGNEQYF,TGTGCCAGCAGTTTAGCGGGAGGGAACGAGCAGTACTTC
TRBJ1-2,-,-,TRBV27,CASAKQGSGANYGYTF,TGTGCCAGCGCGAAACAGGGATCGGGTGCTAACTATGGCTACACCTTC
TRBJ2-3,-,-,TRBV4-1,CASSQDEGGGTDTQYF,TGCGCCAGCAGCCAAGATGAGGGGGGGGGCACAGATACGCAGTATTTT
TRBJ2-3,-,TRBD2,TRBV27,CASSSNRLAFSTDTQYF,TGTGCCAGCAGTTCCAACCGACTAGCGTTTAGCACAGATACGCAGTATTTT
TRBJ1-1,-,TRBD1,TRBV29-1,CSVDRTGYTEAFF,TGCAGCGTTGACCGGACAGGGTACACTGAAGCTTTCTTT
TRBJ2-7,-,-,TRBV5-5,CASSLQGRGLSEQYF,TGTGCCAGCAGCTTGCAGGGGCGCGGTCTTTCCGAGCAGTACTTC
TRBJ1-5,-,-,TRBV19,CASEPGTFNQPQHF,TGTGCCAGCGAACCGGGGACTTTCAATCAGCCCCAGCATTTT
TRBJ1-2,-,-,TRBV5-6,CASSAAWSVYGYTF,TGTGCCAGCAGCGCGGCGTGGTCCGTCTATGGCTACACCTTC
TRBJ2-7,-,-,TRBV6-5,CASSPTSYEQYF,TGTGCCAGCAGTCCCACATCCTACGAGCAGTACTTC
TRBJ1-5,-,TRBD1,TRBV4-1,CASSQTGGSNQPQHF,TGCGCCAGCAGCCAGACAGGGGGCAGCAATCAGCCCCAGCATTTT
TRBJ1-5,-,-,TRBV10-2,CASSDRDYSNQPQHF,TGCGCCAGCAGTGACAGGGATTATAGCAATCAGCCCCAGCATTTT
TRBJ2-3,few,TRBD1,TRBV7-9,CAIDRGSETDTQYF,TGTGCCATCGACAGGGGGAGTGAGACAGATACGCAGTATTTT